This paragraph reports one T cell receptor (beta chain). It has no known antigen specificity. Base quality data are lacking; no much larger clone is found one base away. The cysteine opens and the phenylalanine closes a CDR3 of 14 amino acids. The CDR3 DNA has 42 bases and is translated from base 1. In the germline V gene (reference sequence), CDR1 corresponds to GTSNPN and CDR2 to SVGIG. V was cut back by 3 bases and J by 1 base, leaving a gap of 10 bases between them. Using the deep immunoSEQ assay, multiplex PCR amplified TCR CDR3 regions from genomic DNA. Extracted genomic DNA from each cell subset was distributed evenly across all wells of several immunoSEQ 96-well plates, and each plate was treated as a replicate. For sorted subsets, each replicate PCR was loaded with 200 ng genomic DNA, equivalent to 25,000 to 30,000 T cell genomes. Purified libraries were quantified with a Qubit 3.0 fluorometer, sized on a Bioanalyzer 2100, and re-quantified with the KAPA Library Quantification kit. A separate single-read 150-cycle Illumina NextSeq 550 flow cell was used to sequence each immunoSEQ 96-well plate. As for the original processing: Because the immunoSEQ output included only junctional sequences and no quality scores, the filtering could not be the same as the filtering used for full-length reads. To assign V/J genes and CDR3, sequences were annotated against IMGT germline references using PyIR, a Python wrapper for IgBLAST v1.9. Any read was removed if the V/J assignment was weak (E-value above 1e-6), the CDR3 was missing, or the read contained stop codons, out-of-frame junctions, or ambiguous translated residues. V3J clonotypes were defined as sequences sharing the same inferred V gene, J gene, and CDR3 amino acid sequence. Percentage overlap between repertoires was calculated by dividing the number of shared unique clonotypes by the size of the smaller repertoire. Richness of each repertoire was evaluated using RTK rarefaction, the Chao1 estimator, and Recon v2.1 estimates of unobserved clonotypes. Generation probabilities were computed with OLGA for all TCRbeta clonotypes obtained by the gDNA method from a few donors. TCRdb mirrors the immuneACCESS table, restricted to in-frame sequences. Some clones are absent from its copies; in checked studies, under half trace to an unresolved V gene, and the reason for the others is unknown. That table supplies the V and J calls and clone size; D and trimming were determined from the DNA. For this sample the table gives 2,500,000 or so clones, of which roughly 93% were detected only once. The ten largest clones add up to 0.36% of the sample.

The sample belongs to a study of shared clonotypes between healthy human individuals (dated by TCRdb to the early 2020s). Background on the whole study: The cohort comprised a couple of women and a few men aged 18 to 49 years. To increase sequencing depth and limit assay-specific biases, TCR repertoire library preparation and sequencing were carried out by different laboratories using diverse techniques. Blood TCR repertoires of a handful of healthy adults were deeply sequenced to estimate repertoire size and the extent of clonotype sharing between individuals. Each donor's leukapheresis produced roughly between roughly 0.85 and 10 billion PBMCs. For each donor, CD4 naive and CD4 memory were each given three plates, CD8 naive was given two plates, and CD8 memory was given one plate. The research as a whole found: Pairwise subsampling indicated that sequencing depth was expected to affect the degree of clonotype sharing among donors. Larger estimated clonotype richness was generally found for naive subsets than for memory subsets. Even with the large sequencing depth, rarefaction of the sorted-subset datasets indicated that sequencing was incomplete. Clonotypes shared by all four sorted-subset donors showed higher generation probabilities than non-shared clonotypes. The genetic and exposure-history diversity represented was limited by the small number of donors. Sampling was restricted to blood, and TCR repertoires in tissues likely differ from the TCR repertoires found in blood. When a few donors were compared, the shared fraction of clonotypes was 5% to 6.5% for naive CD4, 3.5% to 4% for naive CD8, about 2.5% for memory CD4, and less than 0.5% for memory CD8.

The donors were healthy, HIV-negative adults who had no recently reported acute infections or vaccinations. Every donor was a Caucasian adult living in Nashville, Tennessee, USA. Magnetic negative selection was used to enrich CD4+ T cells, after which naive cells were positively selected on CD45RA and the negative fraction became the memory subset. After blood collection by leukapheresis, PBMCs were isolated using Ficoll-Histopaque density gradient centrifugation and then cryopreserved in the vapor phase of liquid nitrogen. Analytical flow cytometry was used to check the purity and quantity of every magnetically sorted T cell population. Genomic DNA was isolated from every sorted fraction and measured by UV absorbance on a Nanodrop 2000c.

This receptor chain uses TRBV30 and TRBJ2-1; no D gene can be assigned with confidence. Sequenced: naive CD4+ T cells from PBMCs. The cell subset or site label corresponds to: CD45RA+ positively selected. This sequence was found in a young man in good health. Some clones in this sample may be carry-over from other donors' samples. The CDR3 region: CAWRGILSYNEQFF. The sequenced DNA is TGTGCCTGGAGAGGCATTTTATCCTACAATGAGCAGTTCTTC.